This paragraph reports one TCR beta chain. Every donor was a healthy person donating bone marrow. Primers: 60 Vbeta forward and 13 Jbeta reverse. TCRdb keeps only in-frame clones here, not all; method: immunoSEQ multiplex PCR. Its listing shows under 65,000 clones. The source of the sample is a study of cytomegalovirus exposure and HLA in healthy donors. Study background: When 398 donors were genotyped, 80% to 90% of them were found to fall in the Caucasian-associated ancestry cluster.

V was trimmed by 5 bases and J by 2 bases, leaving 11 bases between them. Germline lookup yields CDR1 SGHRS and CDR2 YFSETQ. The CDR3 consists of 13 residues. The clonotype was recovered from a woman between 18 and 30 years old in good health and CMV-seronegative. J is TRBJ2-7 and V is TRBV5-1; D is possibly TRBD1 (5 bases). Sequencing used PBMCs. CDR3 nucleotide sequence: TGCGCCAGCAGGGGGCCTAGTACCTACGAGCAGTACTTC. Its translation: CASRGPSTYEQYF.